The present TCR beta chain was sequenced within a study of human versus mouse CDR3 diversity and MHC coevolution. Details on this clone: Its target is unknown.

Study observations and caveats: Compared with mice, human CDR3s carried more deletions and insertions on average.

The table came from immunoSEQ multiplex PCR; TCRdb's copy has only in-frame clones and leaves some out. Among about 60,000 clones listed, around 94% were seen once. The sample taken for sequencing was naive CD4+ T cells from blood. Subset indicated: CD45RO-negative CD62L-positive naive CD4 T cells. This sequence was found in a person aged 55 to 75 in good health.

As DNA, the CDR3 is TGTGCCAGCAGCCCAGGGGTTCAGAACACTGAAGCTTTCTTT. As protein: CASSPGVQNTEAFF. This sequence joins TRBV7-6 and TRBJ1-1; TRBD1 is a possible D gene (6 bases). The CDR3 covers 14 residues. Trimming left V 5 bases short and J 1 base short, with 11 bases between. CDR1 is SGHVS and CDR2 is FNYEAQ in the germline V gene.